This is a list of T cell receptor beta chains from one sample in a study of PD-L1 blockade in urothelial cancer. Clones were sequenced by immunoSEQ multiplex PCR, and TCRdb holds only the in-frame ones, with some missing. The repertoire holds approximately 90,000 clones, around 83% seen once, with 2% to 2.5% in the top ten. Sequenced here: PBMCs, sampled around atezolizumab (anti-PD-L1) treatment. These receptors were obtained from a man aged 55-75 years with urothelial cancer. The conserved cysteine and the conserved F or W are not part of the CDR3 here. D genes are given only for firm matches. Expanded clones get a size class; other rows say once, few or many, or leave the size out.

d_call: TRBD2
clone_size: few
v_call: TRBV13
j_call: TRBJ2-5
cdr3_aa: ASSPRAGSQETQY

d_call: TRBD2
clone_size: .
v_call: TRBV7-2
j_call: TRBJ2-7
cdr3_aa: ASSALTSGRAYEQY

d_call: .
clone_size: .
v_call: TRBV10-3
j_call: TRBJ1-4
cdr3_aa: AISLTRDNEKLF

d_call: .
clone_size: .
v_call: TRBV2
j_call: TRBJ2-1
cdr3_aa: ASGGGVSYNEQF

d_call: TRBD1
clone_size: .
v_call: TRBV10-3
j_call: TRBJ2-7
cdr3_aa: AISESDRGDYEQY

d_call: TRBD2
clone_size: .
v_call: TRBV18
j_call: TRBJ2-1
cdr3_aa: ASSPTSGGANEQF

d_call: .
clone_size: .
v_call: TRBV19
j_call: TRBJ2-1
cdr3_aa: ASSIGFFGREQF

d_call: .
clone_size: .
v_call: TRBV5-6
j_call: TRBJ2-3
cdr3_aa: ASSSQTTWGTQY

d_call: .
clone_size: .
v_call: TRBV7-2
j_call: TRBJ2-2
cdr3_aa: ASSSYSNTGELF

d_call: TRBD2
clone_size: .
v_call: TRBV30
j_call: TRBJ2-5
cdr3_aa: ACPTSGGARTQY

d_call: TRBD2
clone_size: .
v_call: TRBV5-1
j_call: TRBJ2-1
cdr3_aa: ASSQQGLAVNNEQF

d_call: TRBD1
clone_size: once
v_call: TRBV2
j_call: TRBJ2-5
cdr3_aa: ASSGGTTGGETQY

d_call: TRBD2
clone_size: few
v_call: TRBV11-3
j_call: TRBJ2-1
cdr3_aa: ASSKAGLRDEQF

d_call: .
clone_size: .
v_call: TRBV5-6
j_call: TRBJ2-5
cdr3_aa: ASSFGGAAQETQY

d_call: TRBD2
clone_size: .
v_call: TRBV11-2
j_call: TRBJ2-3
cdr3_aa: ASNRGGALTDTQY

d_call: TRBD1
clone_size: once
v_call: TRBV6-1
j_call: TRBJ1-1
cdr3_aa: ASRGGQGDTEAF

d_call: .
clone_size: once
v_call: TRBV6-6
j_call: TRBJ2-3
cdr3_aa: ASSSAPSGKDTQY

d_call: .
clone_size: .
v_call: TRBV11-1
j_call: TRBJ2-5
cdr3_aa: ASSFGPQETQY

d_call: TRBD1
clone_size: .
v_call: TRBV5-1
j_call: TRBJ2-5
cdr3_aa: ASSLGTGGQETQY

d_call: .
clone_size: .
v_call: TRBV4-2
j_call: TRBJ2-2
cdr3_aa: ASSQKRGWTGELF

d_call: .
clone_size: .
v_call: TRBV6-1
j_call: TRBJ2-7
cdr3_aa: ASSDWTASVALYEQY

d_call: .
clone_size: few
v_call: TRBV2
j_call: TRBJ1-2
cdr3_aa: ASSALATYGYT

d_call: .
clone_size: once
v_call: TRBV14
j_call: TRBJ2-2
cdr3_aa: ASSQEAGTSGAGELF

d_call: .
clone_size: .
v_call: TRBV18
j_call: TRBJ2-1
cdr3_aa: ASSPGLANNEQF

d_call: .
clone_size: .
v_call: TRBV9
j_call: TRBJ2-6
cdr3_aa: ASSLLPSGANVLT

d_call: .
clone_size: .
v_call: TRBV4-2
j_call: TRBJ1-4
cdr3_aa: ASSGRGGDQEKLF

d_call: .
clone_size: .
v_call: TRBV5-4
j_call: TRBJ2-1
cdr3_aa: ASSGTTGNLLHEQF

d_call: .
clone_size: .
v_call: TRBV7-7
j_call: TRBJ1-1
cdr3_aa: ASSLAPGTEAF

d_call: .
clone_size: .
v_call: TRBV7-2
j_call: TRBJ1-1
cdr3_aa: ASSWGGGPEAF

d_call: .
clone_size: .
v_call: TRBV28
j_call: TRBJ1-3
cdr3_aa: ASSFLGGPGRSSGNTIY

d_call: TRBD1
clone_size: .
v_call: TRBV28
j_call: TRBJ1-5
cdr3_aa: ASSRRTLPTGQPQH

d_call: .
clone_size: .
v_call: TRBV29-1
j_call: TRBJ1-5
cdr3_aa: RVGGPNQPQH

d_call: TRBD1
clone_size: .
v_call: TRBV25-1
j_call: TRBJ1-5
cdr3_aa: ASGGQYSNQPQH

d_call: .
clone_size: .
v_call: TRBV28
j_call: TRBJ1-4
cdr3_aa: ASSGGNEKLF

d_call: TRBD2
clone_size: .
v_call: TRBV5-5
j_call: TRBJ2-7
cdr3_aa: ASSLSRGTSGRAYEQY

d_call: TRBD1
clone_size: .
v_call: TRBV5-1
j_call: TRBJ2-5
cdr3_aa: ASSARQGRYQETQY

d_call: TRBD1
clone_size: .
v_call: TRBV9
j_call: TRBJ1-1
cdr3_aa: ASSRDSRMNTEAF

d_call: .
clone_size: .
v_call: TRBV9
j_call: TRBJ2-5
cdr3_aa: ASSTRSGETQY

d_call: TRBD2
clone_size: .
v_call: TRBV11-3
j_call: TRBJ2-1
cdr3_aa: ASSLKGTSGYNEQF

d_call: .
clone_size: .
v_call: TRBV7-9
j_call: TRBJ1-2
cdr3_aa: ASNVIGGRNYGYT

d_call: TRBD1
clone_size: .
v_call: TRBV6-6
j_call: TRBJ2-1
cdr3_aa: ASKGQGAGNEQF

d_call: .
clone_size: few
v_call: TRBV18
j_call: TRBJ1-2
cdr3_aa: ASSPQGGERGYT

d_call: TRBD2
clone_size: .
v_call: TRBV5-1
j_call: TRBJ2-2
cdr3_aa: ASSLYGTSGANTGELF

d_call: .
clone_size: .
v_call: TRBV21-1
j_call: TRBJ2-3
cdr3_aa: ASSQQGATSTDTQY

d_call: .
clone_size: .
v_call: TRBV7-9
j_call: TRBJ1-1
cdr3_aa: ASSLDETGRTF

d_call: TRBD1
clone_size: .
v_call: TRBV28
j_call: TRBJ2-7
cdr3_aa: ASSPSRTGVHEQY

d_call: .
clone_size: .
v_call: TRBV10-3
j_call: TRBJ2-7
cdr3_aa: AISGQTEQY

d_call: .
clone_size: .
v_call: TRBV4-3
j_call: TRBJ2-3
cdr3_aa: ASSQEKGWADTQY

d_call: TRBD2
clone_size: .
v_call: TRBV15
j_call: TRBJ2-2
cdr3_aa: ATSRDGGRNTGELF

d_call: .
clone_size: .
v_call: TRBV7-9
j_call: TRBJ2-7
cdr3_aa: ASSLFSYEQY

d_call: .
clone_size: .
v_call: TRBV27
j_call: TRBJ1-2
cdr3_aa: ASSLTLPGHYNYGYT

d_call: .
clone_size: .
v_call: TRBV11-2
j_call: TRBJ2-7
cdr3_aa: ASSLQAGPYEQY

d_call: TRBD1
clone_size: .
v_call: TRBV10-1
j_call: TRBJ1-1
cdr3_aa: ASSERGTGNTEAF